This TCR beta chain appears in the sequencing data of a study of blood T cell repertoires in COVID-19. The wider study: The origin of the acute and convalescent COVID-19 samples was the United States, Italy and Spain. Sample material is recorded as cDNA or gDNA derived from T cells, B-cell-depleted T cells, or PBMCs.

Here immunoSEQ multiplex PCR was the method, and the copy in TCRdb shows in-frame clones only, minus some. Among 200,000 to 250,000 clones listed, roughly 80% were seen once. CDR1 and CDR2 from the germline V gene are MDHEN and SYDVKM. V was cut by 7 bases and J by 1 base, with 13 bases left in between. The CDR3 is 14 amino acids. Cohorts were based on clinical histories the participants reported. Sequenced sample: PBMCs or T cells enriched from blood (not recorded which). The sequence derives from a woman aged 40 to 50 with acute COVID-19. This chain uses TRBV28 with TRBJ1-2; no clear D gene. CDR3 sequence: CASTLAGDNYGYTF. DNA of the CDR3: TGTGCCAGCACCCTGGCAGGTGATAACTATGGCTACACCTTC.